A single sample gave rise to the 17 T cell receptor beta chains below, sequenced in a study of blood T cell repertoires in COVID-19. Here immunoSEQ multiplex PCR was the method, and the copy in TCRdb shows in-frame clones only, minus some. The data show a few hundred thousand clones, with about 91% seen just once and 10% to 15% held by the top ten. Specimen: peripheral blood. All receptors come from a woman aged 45-59 years with COVID-19, enrolled during active disease.

J is TRBJ2-3 and V is TRBV5-1; weak D call: TRBD1 (6 bases). CDR1 SGHRS and CDR2 YFSETQ come from the germline V gene. The CDR3 totals 14 residues. V was shortened by 4 bases and J by 2 bases, with 11 bases between the two germline ends. CDR3 region: CASSQGTTTDTQYF. The CDR3 nucleotides read TGCGCCAGCAGCCAAGGGACAACCACAGATACGCAGTATTTT.

The CDR3 DNA follows: TGTGCCTGGGCGCGGTCCTACGAGCAGTACTTC. This sequence encodes CAWARSYEQYF. The chain links TRBV30 to TRBJ2-7; D not resolved. The CDR3 contains 11 residues. The V end lost 5 bases, the J end lost 1 base, and 6 bases lay between the germline ends. Looked up from germline, CDR1 is GTSNPN and CDR2 is SVGIG (reference sequence). The full variable domain, completed using reference TRBV30 and TRBJ2-7, is SQTIHQWPATLVQPVGSPLSLECTVEGTSNPNLYWYRQAAGRGLQLLFYSVGIGQISSEVPQNLSASRPQDRQFILSSKKLLLSDSGFYLCAWARSYEQYFGPGTRLTVT.

In nucleotides, the CDR3 is TGTGCCTGGAGTGCCGGGACAAGGTCCGATCAGCCCCAGCATTTT. Its translation: CAWSAGTRSDQPQHF. The chain links TRBV30 to TRBJ1-5, with a tentative D call TRBD1 (6 bases). V shed 1 base and J shed 5 bases, with 15 bases lying between them. The CDR3 consists of 15 residues. The germline gives CDR1 GTSNPN, CDR2 SVGIG (reference sequence).

The V call is TRBV12-3 or TRBV12-4, the J call TRBJ2-5; D may be TRBD2 (5 bases). The ends were cut back, 4 bases at V and 2 bases at J, with 8 bases in the middle. The CDR3 is 13 residues long. CDR3 nucleotides: TGTGCCAGCAGTTCCGGGATTCAAGAGACCCAGTACTTC. This codes for CASSSGIQETQYF.

The CDR3 DNA reads as TGTGCCAGTAGTGGGGGGATCCTCTATGGCTACACCTTC. Protein sequence: CASSGGILYGYTF. This rearrangement joins TRBV19 to TRBJ1-2; D perhaps matches TRBD1 (5 bases). The CDR3 spans 13 residues. Germline CDR1 LNHDA, CDR2 SQIVND (reference sequence). V lost 5 bases to trimming and J lost 4 bases, with 11 bases between them. Filled out from reference TRBV19 and TRBJ1-2, the complete variable domain reads DGGITQSPKYLFRKEGQNVTLSCEQNLNHDAMYWYRQDPGQGLRLIYYSQIVNDFQKGDIAEGYSVSREKKESFPLTVTSAQKNPTAFYLCASSGGILYGYTFGSGTRLTVV.

This chain joins TRBV7-2 and TRBJ2-5; D possibly corresponds to TRBD2 (6 bases). Trimming took off 2 bases at V and 1 base at J, with 11 bases between the two ends. The CDR3 consists of 15 residues. Germline assignment: CDR1 SGHTA and CDR2 FQGNSA. The CDR3 is CASSLIGGPQETQYF. In DNA, the CDR3 is TGTGCCAGCAGCTTAATCGGGGGTCCCCAAGAGACCCAGTACTTC.

The V and J genes are TRBV27 and TRBJ2-7, with 8 bases that match TRBD2. After removal of 5 bases from V and 1 base from J, the junction contained 10 bases not matched to a gene. Germline V CDR1 and CDR2: MNHEY, SMNVEV (reference sequence). The length of the CDR3 is 16 residues. The CDR3 protein is CASSPGVGGGSYEQYF. The CDR3 nucleotides are TGTGCCAGCAGTCCAGGGGTCGGCGGGGGGTCCTACGAGCAGTACTTC.

V usage is TRBV4-1 and J usage is TRBJ2-1; TRBD2 might be the D (6 bases). Germline V gives CDR1 MGHRA, CDR2 YSYEKL. Trimming removed 0 bases at V and 2 bases at J, with 11 bases between. The CDR3 consists of 16 residues. CDR3 bases: TGCGCCAGCAGCCAAGAGCAGGGAGGAACCTACAATGAGCAGTTCTTC. This codes for CASSQEQGGTYNEQFF.

V usage is TRBV13 and J usage is TRBJ2-3; 14 bases are a match to TRBD2. The ends lost 5 bases at V and 0 bases at J; junction bases unmatched: 4. The CDR3 length is 17 residues. Germline loops: CDR1 PRHDT, CDR2 FYEKMQ (reference sequence). The DNA for the CDR3 is TGTGCCAGCAGCAAGGGACTAGCGGGGGAGAGCACAGATACGCAGTATTTT. Translating it yields CASSKGLAGESTDTQYF.

This chain uses TRBV24-1 with TRBJ1-2, with D tentatively TRBD1 (6 bases). V shed 3 bases and J shed 4 bases, with 14 bases lying between them. Germline values: CDR1 KGHDR, CDR2 SFDVKD. The CDR3 length is 15 residues. As DNA, the CDR3 is TGTGCCACCAGTGATACCCGGACAGACATCTATGGCTACACCTTC. It specifies CATSDTRTDIYGYTF.

The chain recombines TRBV7-9 with TRBJ2-6; TRBD1 agrees at 7 bases. The germline CDR1 and CDR2 sequences are SEHNR and FQNEAQ (reference sequence). The CDR3 sequence is 17 residues long. Trimming at V came to 7 bases and at J to 1 base, leaving 10 bases not matched to a gene. The CDR3 here is CASTIGTAPSGANVLTF. The CDR3 region has the DNA TGTGCCAGCACCATCGGGACAGCCCCTTCTGGGGCCAACGTCCTGACTTTC.

The chain carries TRBV20-1 and TRBJ2-3, with D maybe TRBD2 (6 bases). The CDR3 consists of 16 residues. Germline V lookup: CDR1 DFQATT, CDR2 SNEGSKA (reference sequence). Trimming removed 3 bases from V and 2 bases from J, with 18 bases in between. The CDR3 DNA follows: TGCAGTGCTAGTAGGAGGGCTGCTGAAGCCACAGATACGCAGTATTTT. Amino acids: CSASRRAAEATDTQYF.

V usage is TRBV6-5 and J usage is TRBJ1-2, with unresolved D. V was cut by 9 bases and J by 0 bases, with 8 bases left in between. In germline, CDR1 is MNHEY, CDR2 SVGAGI. The CDR3 covers 12 residues. DNA of the CDR3: TGTGCCAGAACTAAATCTAACTATGGCTACACCTTC. It is translated as CARTKSNYGYTF.

The chain combines TRBV5-4 with TRBJ2-1; D is perhaps TRBD2 (6 bases). Trimming removed 3 bases at V and 3 bases at J, with 19 bases between. The germline V gene encodes CDR1 SGHNT and CDR2 YYREEE (reference sequence). The length of the CDR3 is 17 residues. The CDR3 DNA reads TGTGCCAGCAGCTCCCCCCCTCTCGGGGGAGACTACAATGAGCAGTTCTTC. This gives the protein CASSSPPLGGDYNEQFF.

The genes are TRBV2 and TRBJ2-2; 7 positions match TRBD1. This CDR3 spans 15 amino acids. The V gene's germline CDR1 is SNHLY and CDR2 FYNNEI. Germline trimming cut 5 bases from V and 0 bases from J; bases unmatched to any gene: 3. DNA for the CDR3: TGTGCCAGCAGTCGGGACAGCGCGAACACCGGGGAGCTGTTTTTT. Translated, it gives CASSRDSANTGELFF. Complete variable domain (other parts from reference TRBV2 and TRBJ2-2): EPEVTQTPSHQVTQMGQEVILRCVPISNHLYFYWYRQILGQKVEFLVSFYNNEISEKSEIFDDQFSVERPDGSNFTLKIRSTKLEDSAMYFCASSRDSANTGELFFGEGSRLTVL.

The chain has TRBV10-3 and TRBJ2-7; TRBD1 aligns across 11 bases. The CDR3 runs to 12 residues. Unmatched junction bases numbered 5, after V lost 10 bases and J lost 6 bases. The V gene's germline CDR1 is ENHRY and CDR2 SYGVKD. The CDR3 nucleotides read TGTGCCACCCGGACAGGGGGCGCCGAGCAGTACTTC. It is translated as CATRTGGAEQYF.

The gene calls are TRBV7-6 and TRBJ1-2, with TRBD1 identical over 8 bases. V lost 5 bases and J lost 0; bases outside the gene matches: 8. Germline loops: CDR1 SGHVS, CDR2 FNYEAQ. This CDR3 has 16 amino acids. The CDR3 region is CASSTSGGPANYGYTF. CDR3 nucleotide sequence: TGTGCCAGCAGCACCTCAGGGGGCCCGGCTAACTATGGCTACACCTTC.